This T cell receptor beta chain was identified in a study of long-term antiretroviral therapy in people with HIV. Notes on the study in general: Post-ART, diversity grew, though it stayed under transplant donor control levels.

An immunoSEQ assay, version v3.0, was performed at survey level. The table came from immunoSEQ multiplex PCR; TCRdb's copy has only in-frame clones and leaves some out. The top ten clones hold about 3.7% of a sample with about 34,000 clones, 94% of them seen once. CDR1 SNHLY and CDR2 FYNNEI come from the germline V gene. V was shortened by 5 bases and J by 7 bases, with 10 bases between the two germline ends. This CDR3 is 12 amino acids long. For this clone: The antigen remains undetermined.

This sequence joins TRBV2 and TRBJ2-3, with a tentative D call TRBD1 (6 bases). This TCR was recovered from a woman aged 45-65 years with HIV. Sequencing used unsorted PBMCs, obtained 5.1 years after starting antiretroviral therapy. CDR3 DNA: TGTGCCAGCAGTACCACAGGGTATACGCAGTATTTT. It codes for CASSTTGYTQYF.